This T cell receptor (beta chain) emerged from a study of blood T cell repertoires in COVID-19. At the level of the study: PBMCs, B-cell-depleted T cells, or T cells were the source of the cDNA or gDNA that made up the material.

Germline V gives CDR1 MNHEY, CDR2 SVGAGI. CDR3 length: 14 residues. J gave up 0 bases and V 2 bases, and 0 bases lay outside the gene matches. Generated by immunoSEQ multiplex PCR, the TCRdb table keeps only in-frame clones and is missing some. The sample shows fewer than 400,000 clones, roughly 90% of them seen only once. Sequenced material: PBMCs or T cells enriched from blood (not recorded which). This receptor was identified in a woman aged 18-30 years who had recovered from COVID-19. The chain couples TRBV6-5 to TRBJ1-1; TRBD1 aligns across 7 bases. The CDR3 DNA reads TGTGCCAGCAGTTACGACAGGGTGAACACTGAAGCTTTCTTT. This codes for CASSYDRVNTEAFF.